This T cell receptor (beta chain) was recorded in a study of cytomegalovirus exposure and HLA in healthy donors. Study results and caveats: Cytomegalovirus status was reportedly diagnosed by the classifier with high specificity and sensitivity. Analyses of presence/absence relied on an assumption of roughly uniform sequencing depth across donors.

Trimming removed 4 bases from V and 0 bases from J, with 13 bases in between. The CDR3 runs 15 residues. Germline assignment: CDR1 SGHDT and CDR2 YYEEEE. Primers for the PCR totalled 60 Vbeta and 13 Jbeta. Only in-frame clones appear in the TCRdb table, and some are missing; sequencing was by immunoSEQ multiplex PCR. The data include fewer than 85,000 clones; the top ten clones carry less than 5.5%. To note about this clone: Its antigen remains unidentified.

As for the donors, each was a healthy bone marrow donor. V is TRBV5-6 and J is TRBJ2-5, with D maybe TRBD1 (6 bases). The clonotype was recovered from a woman aged 40 to 50 in good health and CMV-seropositive. Material: PBMCs. The CDR3 here is CASSPTGQYQETQYF. The CDR3, as DNA: TGTGCCAGCAGCCCTACAGGACAGTACCAAGAGACCCAGTACTTC. The full variable domain, rest sourced from reference TRBV5-6 and TRBJ2-5, is DAGVTQSPTHLIKTRGQQVTLRCSPKSGHDTVSWYQQALGQGPQFIFQYYEEEERQRGNFPDRFSGHQFPNYSSELNVNALLLGDSALYLCASSPTGQYQETQYFGPGTRLLVL.